A single TCR beta chain is shown here with its context. Its antigen target is currently unknown. Qualities for individual bases were not recorded, and no much larger clone is one base off. TCR CDR3 regions were amplified from genomic DNA by multiplex PCR using the deep immunoSEQ assay. For each cell subset, the extracted genomic DNA was distributed evenly across all wells of several immunoSEQ 96-well plates, and each plate served as one replicate. Each replicate PCR for sorted subsets received around 0.2 ug genomic DNA, equal to 28,000 or so T cell genomes. The purified libraries were quantified using a Qubit 3.0 fluorometer, sized with a Bioanalyzer 2100, and then quantified again using the KAPA Library Quantification kit. Every immunoSEQ 96-well plate was sequenced on a dedicated single-read 150-cycle Illumina NextSeq 550 flow cell. Under the source paper's analysis protocol: Because only junctional sequences without quality scores were contained in the immunoSEQ output, filtering matching that applied to full-length reads could not be performed. Sequences were annotated with PyIR, a Python wrapper for IgBLAST v1.9, using IMGT germline references to assign V/J genes and CDR3. Any read was removed if the V/J assignment was weak (E-value above 1e-6), the CDR3 was missing, or the read contained stop codons, out-of-frame junctions, or ambiguous translated residues. A V3J clonotype was defined by an identical inferred V gene, J gene, and CDR3 amino acid sequence. To compute the percentage overlap between repertoires, the number of shared unique clonotypes was divided by the size of the smaller repertoire. Richness of each repertoire was evaluated using RTK rarefaction, the Chao1 estimator, and Recon v2.1 estimates of unobserved clonotypes. Generation probabilities for all TCRbeta clonotypes obtained by the gDNA method from a handful of donors were computed using OLGA. TCRdb took over this immuneACCESS table, retaining in-frame rearrangements with V and J assigned. Such tables are incomplete; in checked studies, under half of the missing clones stem from an unresolved V gene, and the remainder is unexplained. D and trimming come from the DNA, and the V and J calls and clone size come from that table. For this sample the table gives about 960,000 clones, of which around 80% were detected only once. The ten largest make up around 1.4% of the sample.

The entry originates in a study of shared clonotypes between healthy human individuals (dated by TCRdb to 2018 to 2021). Background on the whole study: Three men and two women, aged 18 to 49 years, made up the cohort. To estimate repertoire size and how much clonotypes are shared between individuals, the study performed deep sequencing of blood TCR repertoires from a few healthy adults. Per donor, three plates each were used for CD4 naive and CD4 memory, two for CD8 naive, and one for CD8 memory. Each donor's leukapheresis produced roughly between roughly 0.85 and 9.5 billion PBMCs. Different laboratories and diverse techniques were used to prepare libraries and sequence TCR repertoires, to increase sequencing depth and limit assay-specific biases. Broad study findings and their caveats: Larger estimated clonotype richness was generally found for naive subsets than for memory subsets. Sharing across a handful of donors was observed for roughly 5% of naive CD4, less than 4% of naive CD8, 2% to 2.5% of memory CD4, and about 0.38% of memory CD8 clonotypes. Based on pairwise subsampling, the degree of clonotype sharing among donors was expected to be affected by sequencing depth. Because the study included a small number of donors, the genetic and exposure-history diversity represented was limited. Only blood was sampled, and tissue TCR repertoires likely differ from those in blood. Rarefaction of sorted-subset datasets indicated incomplete sequencing despite the large sequencing depth. Clonotypes shared by all four sorted-subset donors showed higher generation probabilities than non-shared clonotypes.

The donors were healthy, HIV-negative adults who had no recently reported acute infections or vaccinations. Every donor was a Caucasian adult living in Nashville, Tennessee, USA. Magnetic negative selection was used to enrich CD4+ T cells, after which naive cells were positively selected on CD45RA and the negative fraction became the memory subset. Blood was obtained by leukapheresis, after which PBMCs were separated by Ficoll-Histopaque density gradient centrifugation and cryopreserved in liquid nitrogen vapor phase. Analytical flow cytometry was used to check the purity and quantity of each magnetically sorted T cell population. Genomic DNA was isolated from each sorted fraction and quantified by UV absorbance on a Nanodrop 2000c. Via the germline V gene, CDR1 is KGHSH and CDR2 LQKENI. V gives up 2 bases and J gives up 4 bases, and the segment between their germline ends measures 8 bases. From the cysteine up to the phenylalanine, the CDR3 has a length of 13 residues. The CDR3 DNA has 39 bases and is translated from base 1.

The chain was built from TRBV18 and TRBJ1-2; the D gene lacks a confident call. This receptor was identified in a man between 18 and 29 years old in good health. The sequenced sample consisted of memory CD4+ T cells sorted from blood. The label giving this sample's cell subset or site can be read as: CD45RA-negative fraction. At the DNA level, the sequence is TGTGCCAGCTCACCATACAACCGCTATGGCTACACCTTC. Translated, it gives CASSPYNRYGYTF.